The source of this T cell receptor beta chain is a study of shared clonotypes between healthy human individuals (TCRdb year 2020). In terms of the full investigation: Three men and a couple of women, aged 18 to 49 years, made up the cohort. To estimate repertoire size and how much clonotypes are shared between individuals, the study performed deep sequencing of blood TCR repertoires from 4 to 6 healthy adults. Different laboratories and diverse techniques were used to prepare libraries and sequence TCR repertoires, to increase sequencing depth and limit assay-specific biases. For each donor, CD4 naive and CD4 memory were each given three plates, CD8 naive was given two plates, and CD8 memory was given one plate. Per donor, leukapheresis produced somewhere between about 0.94 and 9.5 billion PBMCs. Study-level results and caveats: Sampling was restricted to blood, and TCR repertoires in tissues likely differ from the TCR repertoires found in blood. Incomplete sequencing was indicated by rarefaction of sorted-subset datasets, despite the large sequencing depth. Pairwise subsampling indicated that sequencing depth was expected to affect the degree of clonotype sharing among donors. Higher generation probabilities were observed for clonotypes shared by all four sorted-subset donors than for non-shared clonotypes. Naive subsets generally had larger estimated clonotype richness than memory subsets did. When several donors were compared, the shared fraction of clonotypes was approximately 5% for naive CD4, 3.5% for naive CD8, 2.3% for memory CD4, and 0.35% to 0.5% for memory CD8. Because the study included only a small number of donors, the genetic and exposure-history diversity represented was limited.

Comment on this clone: The specificity of this receptor is unknown. The input lacks base qualities; no much larger clone sits a single base away.

The CDR3 contains 15 residues, cysteine and phenylalanine counted. The DNA shown is the 45-base CDR3, in frame from base 1. As encoded in the germline V gene, CDR1 is SGHVS while CDR2 is FQNEAQ. A distance of 11 bases separates the germline ends of V and J, which lose 2 bases and 4 bases respectively. CD8 naive samples consisted of CD45RO-negative cells that were positively selected for CCR7, yielding a CD45RA+CCR7+ population without TemRA cells. Healthy HIV-negative adults with no recently reported acute infections or vaccinations were included as donors. Only Caucasian adults living in Nashville, Tennessee, USA were represented among the donors. Blood was obtained by leukapheresis, after which PBMCs were separated by Ficoll-Histopaque density gradient centrifugation and cryopreserved in liquid nitrogen vapor phase. Analytical flow cytometry was used to check the purity and quantity of each magnetically sorted T cell population. Each sorted fraction had its genomic DNA isolated and then quantified by UV absorbance on a Nanodrop 2000c.

TCR CDR3 regions were amplified from genomic DNA by multiplex PCR using the deep immunoSEQ assay. For each cell subset, the extracted genomic DNA was distributed evenly across all wells of several immunoSEQ 96-well plates, and each plate served as one replicate. For sorted subsets, around 0.2 ug of genomic DNA, equivalent to tens of thousands of T cell genomes, went into each replicate PCR. Purified libraries were measured with a Qubit 3.0 fluorometer, size-checked on a Bioanalyzer 2100, and measured again with the KAPA Library Quantification kit. Every immunoSEQ 96-well plate was sequenced on a separate single-read 150-cycle Illumina NextSeq 550 flow cell. The original pipeline was this. Because only junctional sequences without quality scores were contained in the immunoSEQ output, filtering matching that applied to full-length reads could not be performed. To assign V/J genes and CDR3, sequences were annotated using PyIR, a Python wrapper for IgBLAST v1.9, with IMGT germline references. Any read was removed if the V/J assignment was weak (E-value above 1e-6), the CDR3 was missing, or the read contained stop codons, out-of-frame junctions, or ambiguous translated residues. V3J clonotypes were defined as sequences sharing an identical inferred V gene, J gene, and CDR3 amino acid sequence. Percentage overlap between repertoires was calculated by dividing the number of shared unique clonotypes by the size of the smaller repertoire. Richness of each repertoire was evaluated using RTK rarefaction, the Chao1 estimator, and Recon v2.1 estimates of unobserved clonotypes. OLGA was used to compute generation probabilities for all TCRbeta clonotypes that the gDNA method yielded from a few donors. The source is immuneACCESS, and TCRdb retained only in-frame sequences with V and J called. Part of the clones is not carried over; for the studies checked, unresolved V genes explain less than half of this, and the remainder is unexplained. V, J and clone size were drawn from that table, and D and trimming were deduced from the DNA. This sample lists about 2.2 million clones; 85% to 95% were detected once. Of the sample, under 2% is held by the ten largest clones.

Sequenced: naive CD8+ T cells from PBMCs. The cell subset or site label, as the study defines it: CD45RA+CCR7+. The rearrangement joined TRBV7-8 to TRBJ2-2; the D gene assignment is ambiguous. This clonotype originated in a man aged 18-30 years in good health. Some clones in this sample may be carry-over from other donors' samples. The CDR3 is CASSLRTASTGELFF. The sequence in DNA is TGTGCCAGCAGCTTAAGAACCGCGAGCACCGGGGAGCTGTTTTTT.